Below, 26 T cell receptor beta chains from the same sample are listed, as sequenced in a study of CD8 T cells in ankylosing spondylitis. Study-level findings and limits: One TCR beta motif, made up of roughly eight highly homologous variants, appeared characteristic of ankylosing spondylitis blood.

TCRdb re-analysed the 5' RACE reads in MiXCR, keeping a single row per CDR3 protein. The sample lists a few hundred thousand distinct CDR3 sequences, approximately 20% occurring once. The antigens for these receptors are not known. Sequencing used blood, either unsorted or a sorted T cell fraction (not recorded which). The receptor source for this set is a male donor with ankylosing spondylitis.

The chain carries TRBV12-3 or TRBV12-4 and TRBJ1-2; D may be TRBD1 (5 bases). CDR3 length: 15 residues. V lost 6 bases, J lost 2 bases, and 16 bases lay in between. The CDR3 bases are TGTGCCAGCAGCCCCGACAGAATCCCAAACTATGGCTACACCTTC. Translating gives CASSPDRIPNYGYTF.

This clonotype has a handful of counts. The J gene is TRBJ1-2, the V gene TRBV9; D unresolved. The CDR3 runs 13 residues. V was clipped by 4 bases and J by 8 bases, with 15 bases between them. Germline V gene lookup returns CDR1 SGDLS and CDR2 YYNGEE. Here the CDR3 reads CASSRRTARGYTF. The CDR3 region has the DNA TGTGCCAGCAGCCGTAGGACGGCAAGGGGCTACACCTTC.

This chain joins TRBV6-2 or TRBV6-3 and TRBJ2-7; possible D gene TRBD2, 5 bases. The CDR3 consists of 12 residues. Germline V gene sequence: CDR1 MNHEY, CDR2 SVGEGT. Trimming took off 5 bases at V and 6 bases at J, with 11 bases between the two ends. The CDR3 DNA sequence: TGTGCCAGCAGTCAACTAGTTTTCGAGCAGTACTTC. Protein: CASSQLVFEQYF.

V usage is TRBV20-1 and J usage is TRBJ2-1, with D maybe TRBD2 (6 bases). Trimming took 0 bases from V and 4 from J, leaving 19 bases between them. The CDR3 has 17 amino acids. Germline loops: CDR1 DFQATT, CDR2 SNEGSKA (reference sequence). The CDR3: CSARDHLFGTLYNEQFF. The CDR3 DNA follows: TGCAGTGCTAGAGATCACCTTTTCGGGACTCTGTACAATGAGCAGTTCTTC.

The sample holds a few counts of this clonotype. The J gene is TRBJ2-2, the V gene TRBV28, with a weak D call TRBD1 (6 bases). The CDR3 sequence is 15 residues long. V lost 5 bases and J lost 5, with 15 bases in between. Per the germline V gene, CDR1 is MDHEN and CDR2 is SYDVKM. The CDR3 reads CASSPSDRATGELFF. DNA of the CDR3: TGTGCCAGCAGTCCCTCGGACAGAGCTACCGGGGAGCTGTTTTTT.

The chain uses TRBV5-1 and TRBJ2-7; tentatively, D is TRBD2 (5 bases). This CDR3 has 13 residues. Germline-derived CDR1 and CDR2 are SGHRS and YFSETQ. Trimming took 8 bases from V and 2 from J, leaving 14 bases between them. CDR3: CASNGEFPYEQYF. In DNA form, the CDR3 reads TGCGCCAGTAACGGGGAATTTCCCTACGAGCAGTACTTC.

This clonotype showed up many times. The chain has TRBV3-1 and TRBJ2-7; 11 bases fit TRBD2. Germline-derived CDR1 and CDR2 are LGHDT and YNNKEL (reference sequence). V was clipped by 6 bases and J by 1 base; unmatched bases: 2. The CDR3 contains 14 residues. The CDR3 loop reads CASRGTSGSYEQYF. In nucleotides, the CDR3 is TGTGCCAGCAGGGGGACTAGCGGATCCTACGAGCAGTACTTC.

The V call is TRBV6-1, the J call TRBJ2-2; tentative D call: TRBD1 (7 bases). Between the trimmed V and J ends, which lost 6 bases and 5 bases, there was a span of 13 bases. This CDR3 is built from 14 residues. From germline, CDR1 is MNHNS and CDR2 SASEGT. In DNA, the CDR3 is TGTGCCAGCAGAGACAGGGACTGGACCGGGGAGCTGTTTTTT. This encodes CASRDRDWTGELFF.

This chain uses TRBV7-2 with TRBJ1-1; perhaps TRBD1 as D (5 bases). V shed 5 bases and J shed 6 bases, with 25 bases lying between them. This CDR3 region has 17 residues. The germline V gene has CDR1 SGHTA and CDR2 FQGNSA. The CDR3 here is CASSHYRSAPGQPEAFF. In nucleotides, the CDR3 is TGTGCCAGCAGCCATTACCGTAGCGCCCCGGGGCAACCTGAAGCTTTCTTT.

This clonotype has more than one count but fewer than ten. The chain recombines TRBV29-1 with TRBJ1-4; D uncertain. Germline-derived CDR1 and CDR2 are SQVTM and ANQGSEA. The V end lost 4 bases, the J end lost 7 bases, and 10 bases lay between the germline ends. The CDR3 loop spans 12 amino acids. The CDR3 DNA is TGCAGCGTTGGCAGCTACGGTGAAAAACTGTTTTTT. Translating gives CSVGSYGEKLFF. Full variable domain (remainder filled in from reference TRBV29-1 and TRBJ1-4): SAVISQKPSRDICQRGTSLTIQCQVDSQVTMMFWYRQQPGQSLTLIATANQGSEATYESGFVIDKFPISRPNLTFSTLTVSNMSPEDSSIYLCSVGSYGEKLFFGSGTQLSVL.

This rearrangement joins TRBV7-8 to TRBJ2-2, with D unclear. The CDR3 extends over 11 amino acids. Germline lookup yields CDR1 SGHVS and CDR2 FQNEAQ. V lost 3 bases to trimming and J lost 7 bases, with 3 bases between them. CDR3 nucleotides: TGTGCCAGCAGCTTTCACGGGGAGCTGTTTTTT. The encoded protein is CASSFHGELFF.

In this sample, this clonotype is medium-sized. The CDR3 nucleotides are TGTGCCAGCAGCCTCTCGAAGGACGGCTACACCTTC. Protein sequence: CASSLSKDGYTF. The genes are TRBV12-3 or TRBV12-4 and TRBJ1-2; D gene unclear. The CDR3 has 12 amino acids. V gave up 6 bases and J gave up 8 bases, with 13 bases separating them.

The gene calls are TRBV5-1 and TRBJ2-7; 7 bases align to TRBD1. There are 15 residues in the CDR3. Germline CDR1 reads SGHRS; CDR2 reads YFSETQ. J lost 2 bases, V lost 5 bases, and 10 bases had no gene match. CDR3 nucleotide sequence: TGCGCCAGCAGTCAAACTGGACAGGCACCCTACGAGCAGTACTTC. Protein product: CASSQTGQAPYEQYF. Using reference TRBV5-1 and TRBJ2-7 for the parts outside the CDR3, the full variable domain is KAGVTQTPRYLIKTRGQQVTLSCSPISGHRSVSWYQQTPGQGLQFLFEYFSETQRNKGNFPGRFSGRQFSNSRSEMNVSTLELGDSALYLCASSQTGQAPYEQYFGPGTRLTVT.

CDR3 sequence reads: CASSEILGVGAYGYTF. CDR3 bases: TGTGCCAGCAGTGAGATATTGGGGGTCGGGGCCTATGGCTACACCTTC. The chain couples TRBV2 to TRBJ1-2, with D tentatively TRBD1 (5 bases). Germline-derived CDR1 and CDR2 are SNHLY and FYNNEI. V gave up 3 bases and J gave up 4 bases, with 18 bases separating them. This CDR3 contains 16 residues. The complete variable domain, with remaining parts taken from reference TRBV2 and TRBJ1-2, reads EPEVTQTPSHQVTQMGQEVILRCVPISNHLYFYWYRQILGQKVEFLVSFYNNEISEKSEIFDDQFSVERPDGSNFTLKIRSTKLEDSAMYFCASSEILGVGAYGYTFGSGTRLTVV.

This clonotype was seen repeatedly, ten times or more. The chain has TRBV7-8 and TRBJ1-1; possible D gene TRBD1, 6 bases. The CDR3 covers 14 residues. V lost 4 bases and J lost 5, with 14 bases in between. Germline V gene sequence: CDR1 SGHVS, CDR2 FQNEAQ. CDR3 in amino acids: CASSSKGGRTEAFF. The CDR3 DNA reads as TGTGCCAGCAGCTCCAAGGGGGGAAGGACTGAAGCTTTCTTT.

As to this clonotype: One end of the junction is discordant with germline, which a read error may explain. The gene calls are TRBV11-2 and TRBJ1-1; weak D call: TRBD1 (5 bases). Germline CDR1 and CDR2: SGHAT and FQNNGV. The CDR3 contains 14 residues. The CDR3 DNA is TGTGCCAGCACCTTACAAAGGGGTCCCACTGAAGCTTTCTTT. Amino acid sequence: CASTLQRGPTEAFF.

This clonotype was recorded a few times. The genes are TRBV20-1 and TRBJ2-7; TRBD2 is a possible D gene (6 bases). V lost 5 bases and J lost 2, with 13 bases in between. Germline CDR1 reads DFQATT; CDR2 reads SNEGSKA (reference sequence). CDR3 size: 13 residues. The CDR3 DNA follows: TGCAGTGCTTACACAGGCGGGGCCTACGAGCAGTACTTC. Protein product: CSAYTGGAYEQYF.

CDR3: CASSGLGQGAYEQYF. DNA of the CDR3: TGTGCCAGCAGCGGACTAGGACAGGGGGCATACGAGCAGTACTTC. This chain connects TRBV7-6 to TRBJ2-7; 11 bases match TRBD1. V lost 5 bases to trimming and J lost 4 bases; unmatched junction nucleotides: 7. Germline loops: CDR1 SGHVS, CDR2 FNYEAQ. The CDR3 extends over 15 amino acids.

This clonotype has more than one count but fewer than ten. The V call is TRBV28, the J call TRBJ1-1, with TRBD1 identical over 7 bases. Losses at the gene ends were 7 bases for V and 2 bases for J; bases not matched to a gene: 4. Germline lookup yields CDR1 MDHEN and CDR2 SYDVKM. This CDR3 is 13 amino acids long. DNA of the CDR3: TGTGCCAGCATTCGGACAGGAAACACTGAAGCTTTCTTT. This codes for CASIRTGNTEAFF. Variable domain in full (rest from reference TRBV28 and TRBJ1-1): DVKVTQSSRYLVKRTGEKVFLECVQDMDHENMFWYRQDPGLGLRLIYFSYDVKMKEKGDIPEGYSVSREKKERFSLILESASTNQTSMYLCASIRTGNTEAFFGQGTRLTVV.

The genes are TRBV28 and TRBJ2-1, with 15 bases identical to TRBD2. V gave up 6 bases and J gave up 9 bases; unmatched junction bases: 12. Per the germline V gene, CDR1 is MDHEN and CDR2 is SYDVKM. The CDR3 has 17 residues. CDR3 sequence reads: CASSRPGLAGGKVEQFF. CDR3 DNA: TGTGCCAGCAGCAGACCGGGACTAGCGGGAGGAAAAGTTGAGCAGTTCTTC.

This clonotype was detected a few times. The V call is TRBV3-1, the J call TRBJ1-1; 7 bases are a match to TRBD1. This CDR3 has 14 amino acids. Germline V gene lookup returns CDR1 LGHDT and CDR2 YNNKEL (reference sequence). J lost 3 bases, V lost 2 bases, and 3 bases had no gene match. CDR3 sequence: CASSQQGGHTEAFF. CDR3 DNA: TGTGCCAGCAGCCAACAGGGGGGCCACACTGAAGCTTTCTTT.

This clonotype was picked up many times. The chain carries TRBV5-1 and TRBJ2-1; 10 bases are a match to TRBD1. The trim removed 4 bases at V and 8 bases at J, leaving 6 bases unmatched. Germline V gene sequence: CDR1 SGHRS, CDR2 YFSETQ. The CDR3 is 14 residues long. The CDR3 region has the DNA TGCGCCAGCAGCATTTCCGGGACAGGGGATGAGCAGTTCTTC. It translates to CASSISGTGDEQFF.

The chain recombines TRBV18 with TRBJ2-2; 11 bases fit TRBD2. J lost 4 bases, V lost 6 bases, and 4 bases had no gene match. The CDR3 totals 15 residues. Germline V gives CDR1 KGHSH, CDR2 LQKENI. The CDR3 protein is CASSSGTSGTGELFF. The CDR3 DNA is TGTGCCAGCTCGTCCGGGACTAGCGGCACCGGGGAGCTGTTTTTT. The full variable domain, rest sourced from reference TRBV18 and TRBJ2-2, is NAGVMQNPRHLVRRRGQEARLRCSPMKGHSHVYWYRQLPEEGLKFMVYLQKENIIDESGMPKERFSAEFPKEGPSILRIQQVVRGDSAAYFCASSSGTSGTGELFFGEGSRLTVL.

CDR3 in amino acids: CAGRDGNEKLFF. In DNA, the CDR3 is TGTGCCGGCCGGGACGGGAATGAAAAACTGTTTTTT. The chain joins TRBV25-1 to TRBJ1-4; TRBD1 might be the D (5 bases). Trimming took 11 bases from V and 5 from J, leaving 12 bases between them. From germline, CDR1 is MGHDK and CDR2 SYGVNS. The CDR3 is 12 residues long.

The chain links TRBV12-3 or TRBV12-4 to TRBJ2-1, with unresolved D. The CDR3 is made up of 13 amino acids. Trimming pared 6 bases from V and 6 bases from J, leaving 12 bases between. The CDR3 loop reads CASSPVASNEQFF. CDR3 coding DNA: TGTGCCAGCAGCCCCGTGGCTAGCAATGAGCAGTTCTTC.

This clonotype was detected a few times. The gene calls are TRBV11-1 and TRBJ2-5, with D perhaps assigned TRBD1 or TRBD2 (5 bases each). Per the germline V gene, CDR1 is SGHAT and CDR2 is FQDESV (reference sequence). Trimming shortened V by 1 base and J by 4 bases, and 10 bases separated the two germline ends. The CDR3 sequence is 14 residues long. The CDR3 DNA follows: TGTGCCAGCAGCTTAGGAGGGGTTGGAGAGACCCAGTACTTC. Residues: CASSLGGVGETQYF.